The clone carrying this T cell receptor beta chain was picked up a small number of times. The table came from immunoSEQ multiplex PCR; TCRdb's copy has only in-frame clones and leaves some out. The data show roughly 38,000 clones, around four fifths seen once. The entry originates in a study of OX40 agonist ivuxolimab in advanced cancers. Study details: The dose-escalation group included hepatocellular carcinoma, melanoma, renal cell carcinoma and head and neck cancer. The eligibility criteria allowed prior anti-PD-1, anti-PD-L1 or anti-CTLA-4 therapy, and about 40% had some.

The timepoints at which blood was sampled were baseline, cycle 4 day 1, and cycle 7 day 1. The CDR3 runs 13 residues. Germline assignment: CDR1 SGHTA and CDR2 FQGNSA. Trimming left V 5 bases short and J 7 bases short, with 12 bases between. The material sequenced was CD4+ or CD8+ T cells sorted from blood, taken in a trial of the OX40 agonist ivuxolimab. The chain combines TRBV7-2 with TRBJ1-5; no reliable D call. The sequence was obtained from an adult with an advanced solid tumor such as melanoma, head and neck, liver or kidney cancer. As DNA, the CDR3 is TGTGCCAGCAGCGCGAGCAAATTCCAGCCCCAGCATTTT. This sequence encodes CASSASKFQPQHF.